This T cell receptor beta chain is from a study of Ad26.COV2.S vaccination and SARS-CoV-2 variants. Concerning this clone: Its target is unknown.

The study, taken as a whole, reports: The TCR breadth and depth analyses may have understated or missed part of the total T cell responses.

Assay used: immunoSEQ multiplex PCR; TCRdb lists only in-frame clones, some missing. The sample has approximately 360,000 clones, 83% seen once. Treatment described: around 19 received Ad26.COV2.S at low or high dose, single or two shots; several received placebo; per-sample allocation not given. The samples date from day 63 after the first vaccine or placebo injection. CDR1 and CDR2 from the germline V gene are GTSNPN and SVGIG (reference sequence). The CDR3 runs to 11 residues. V lost 2 bases and J lost 10, with 8 bases in between. The sequences come from peripheral blood, collected in a trial of Ad26.COV2.S vaccine versus placebo. V is TRBV30 and J is TRBJ1-4; D uncertain. The TCR was taken from a person between 18 and 65 years old who received the Ad26.COV2.S COVID-19 vaccine or a placebo. Here the CDR3 reads CAWSWEGKLFF. The DNA of the CDR3 is TGTGCCTGGAGTTGGGAGGGAAAACTGTTTTTT.